The source of this T cell receptor beta chain is a study of CD8+ T cells in alopecia areata. The CDR3 spans 15 residues. V gave up 1 base and J gave up 3 bases, with 13 bases separating them. Germline V CDR1 and CDR2: SEHNR, FQNEAQ (reference sequence). The treatment: oral pan-JAK inhibitor, 5-10 mg twice daily. RNA was isolated and reverse transcribed to cDNA, the sequencing template. Some clones are missing from TCRdb's copy, which holds only in-frame ones; the method was immunoSEQ multiplex PCR. The sample consists of about 180,000 clones, about half of them appearing once. This clone was recorded a few times.

The specimen was CD8+ T cells sorted from blood, collected around week 52, from a patient treated with tofacitinib. This chain links TRBV7-9 with TRBJ2-7; D is uncertain. The origin of this receptor is a human donor with alopecia areata. In DNA, the CDR3 is TGTGCCAGCAGCTTAGGAACCATCTCAGACTACGAGCAGTACTTC. This translates into CASSLGTISDYEQYF.